This is a list of T cell receptor beta chains from one sample in a study of cytomegalovirus exposure and HLA in healthy donors. The data were produced by immunoSEQ multiplex PCR, yet TCRdb's version contains in-frame clones alone and is incomplete. The data show 95,000 to 150,000 clones, around 82% seen once. Material for sequencing was PBMCs. These TCRs come from a middle-aged woman in good health and CMV-seropositive. CDR3s include the opening cysteine and the closing phenylalanine or tryptophan. The order of the fields is V gene, clone size, CDR3 length, D gene, J gene, CDR3 DNA, CDR3 protein. The D gene is left open where the match is weak. Expanded clones are given a class, and other clones once, few, many or no size at all.

>TRBV7-6|once|14|NA|TRBJ2-1
TGTGCCAGCAGCTTTCGGGGAAGAGGCAATGAGCAGTTCTTC
CASSFRGRGNEQFF
>TRBV9|NA|12|NA|TRBJ2-2
TGTGCCAGCAGCGTCTGGCCCGGGGAGCTGTTTTTT
CASSVWPGELFF
>TRBV7-6|NA|18|TRBD2|TRBJ2-5
TGTGCCAGCAGCTTAGTATCGTCTAGCGGGAGGTTCCAAGAGACCCAGTACTTC
CASSLVSSSGRFQETQYF
>TRBV7-9|NA|15|TRBD2|TRBJ2-7
TGTGCCAGCAGCATACTAGCGGGCTACGACTACGAGCAGTACTTC
CASSILAGYDYEQYF
>TRBV7-9|NA|15|TRBD2|TRBJ2-1
TGTGCCAGCAGCTCGACTAGCGGGGACTACAATGAGCAGTTCTTC
CASSSTSGDYNEQFF
>TRBV21-1|NA|15|NA|TRBJ1-1
TGTGCCAGCAGCAAAGGAGGGCAGAAGAACACTGAAGCTTTCTTT
CASSKGGQKNTEAFF
>TRBV27|once|13|NA|TRBJ1-1
TGTGCCAGCAGAGAAGTGGCCAACACTGAAGCTTTCTTT
CASREVANTEAFF
>TRBV10-2|few|14|TRBD1|TRBJ1-2
TGCGCCAGCAGTGAGGGGACAGGCAACTATGGCTACACCTTC
CASSEGTGNYGYTF
>TRBV6-4|NA|15|TRBD2|TRBJ2-1
TGTGCCAGCAGCGCGACTAGCCGCCCCTACAATGAGCAGTTCTTC
CASSATSRPYNEQFF
>TRBV5-4|NA|14|NA|TRBJ1-1
TGTGCCAGCAGCTTGGGGCAAAAGAACACTGAAGCTTTCTTT
CASSLGQKNTEAFF
>TRBV9|NA|15|TRBD2|TRBJ2-2
TGTGCCAGCAGCGTAGGGGGCGGGAGCACCGGGGAGCTGTTTTTT
CASSVGGGSTGELFF
>TRBV11-2|NA|15|TRBD1|TRBJ2-1
TGTGCCAGCAGCAGAACAGGGGGTCCCTACAATGAGCAGTTCTTC
CASSRTGGPYNEQFF
>TRBV6-1|NA|15|NA|TRBJ2-4
TGTGCCAGCATATATTCGGGAGTAGCCAAAAACATTCAGTACTTC
CASIYSGVAKNIQYF
>TRBV29-1|NA|14|TRBD1|TRBJ1-5
TGCAGCGTTGAGGAGGACAGGGAGGGTCAGCCCCAGCATTTT
CSVEEDREGQPQHF
>TRBV27|NA|16|NA|TRBJ2-7
TGTGCCAGCAGCCCATACGGGGCGGGATTGCTCTACGAGCAGTACTTC
CASSPYGAGLLYEQYF
>TRBV7-9|NA|15|NA|TRBJ2-1
TGTTCCAGCAGCTGGGGCGTGGGGAACTACAATGAGCAGTTCTTC
CSSSWGVGNYNEQFF
>TRBV15|NA|15|NA|TRBJ2-5
TGTGCCACCAGCAGAGACGACAGCATCCAAGAGACCCAGTACTTC
CATSRDDSIQETQYF